This is a list of T cell receptor beta chains from one sample in a study of shared clonotypes between healthy human individuals. TCRdb's copy holds only in-frame clones and misses some; the assay was immunoSEQ multiplex PCR. The table includes millions of clones, roughly 95% detected once. Specimen: naive CD4+ T cells sorted from blood. These receptors originate from a young man in good health. Both conserved end residues are part of each CDR3. D genes are given only for firm matches. Expanded clones are given a class, and other clones once, few, many or no size at all.

DNA: TGTGCCAGCAGTGAACTTGCGGCCAGCTCCTACGAGCAGTACTTC
CDR3: CASSELAASSYEQYF
D: -
size: -
V: TRBV6-1
J: TRBJ2-7

DNA: TGTGCCAGCAGTGCGGGACAAGTCACCGGGGAGCTGTTTTTT
CDR3: CASSAGQVTGELFF
D: -
size: -
V: TRBV25-1
J: TRBJ2-2

DNA: TGTGCCAGCAGTGACGGGTGGGCACCTAGCACAGATACGCAGTATTTT
CDR3: CASSDGWAPSTDTQYF
D: -
size: -
V: TRBV2
J: TRBJ2-3

DNA: TGTGCCAGCAGGTTAGCGACTAGCGCTGGGCAAGAGACCCAGTACTTC
CDR3: CASRLATSAGQETQYF
D: TRBD2
size: -
V: TRBV27
J: TRBJ2-5

DNA: TGCAGCGTTGGGACAGGCGAATATGGCTACACCTTC
CDR3: CSVGTGEYGYTF
D: TRBD1
size: -
V: TRBV29-1
J: TRBJ1-2

DNA: TGCGCCAGCAGCCAATATAGCGGGGGAGACACCGGGGAGCTGTTTTTT
CDR3: CASSQYSGGDTGELFF
D: TRBD2
size: once
V: TRBV4-1
J: TRBJ2-2

DNA: TGTGCCATCAGTGAGTCCCGGGACGCGTCCTTCTACACCTTC
CDR3: CAISESRDASFYTF
D: -
size: once
V: TRBV10-3
J: TRBJ1-2

DNA: TGTGCCAGCAGATGGACAGGGAAAGGAACTGAAGCTTTCTTT
CDR3: CASRWTGKGTEAFF
D: TRBD1
size: -
V: TRBV5-4
J: TRBJ1-1

DNA: TGCAGCGTTACCTCTGCGGGAGGTGTTCGGGAGACCCAGTACTTC
CDR3: CSVTSAGGVRETQYF
D: TRBD2
size: -
V: TRBV29-1
J: TRBJ2-5

DNA: TGTGCCAAAGCCATGTCAGAGACCCAGTACTTC
CDR3: CAKAMSETQYF
D: -
size: once
V: TRBV2
J: TRBJ2-5

DNA: TGCACCAGCAGCCAAGTTAAGAGACAGGGAAGAGATACGCAGTATTTT
CDR3: CTSSQVKRQGRDTQYF
D: -
size: -
V: TRBV1
J: TRBJ2-3

DNA: TGTGCCAGCAACCCTAGCGGGAAAACCCACGAGCAGTACTTC
CDR3: CASNPSGKTHEQYF
D: TRBD2
size: -
V: TRBV5-6
J: TRBJ2-7

DNA: TGTGCCAGCAGTTCCGGGGGGTCGCGCTACGAGCAGTACTTC
CDR3: CASSSGGSRYEQYF
D: TRBD2
size: -
V: TRBV6-5
J: TRBJ2-7

DNA: TGTGCCAGCAGTTTATCCGGGACAGGGGGCGCTAGGATACGATACGAGCAGTACTTC
CDR3: CASSLSGTGGARIRYEQYF
D: TRBD1
size: -
V: TRBV28
J: TRBJ2-7

DNA: TGCGCCAGCAGCCAACAGTTGGATCAGCCCCAGCATTTT
CDR3: CASSQQLDQPQHF
D: -
size: -
V: TRBV4-1
J: TRBJ1-5

DNA: TGTGCCAGCAGCCACGCCTCGTTGAACACTGAAGCTTTCTTT
CDR3: CASSHASLNTEAFF
D: -
size: -
V: TRBV6-6
J: TRBJ1-1

DNA: TGTGCCAGCAGTTACCGAGACAGGGTCGGCTACACCTTC
CDR3: CASSYRDRVGYTF
D: TRBD1
size: -
V: TRBV6-5
J: TRBJ1-2

DNA: TGTGCCAGTAGTACCGGACAGATTAACACCGGGGAGCTGTTTTTT
CDR3: CASSTGQINTGELFF
D: -
size: -
V: TRBV19
J: TRBJ2-2

DNA: TGTGCCAGCAGCCCGCCGGCATATGAGCAGTTCTTC
CDR3: CASSPPAYEQFF
D: -
size: -
V: TRBV6-5
J: TRBJ2-1

DNA: TGTGCCAGCAGCCCCGGGGGGGCGAATCAGCCCCAGCATTTT
CDR3: CASSPGGANQPQHF
D: -
size: -
V: TRBV7-9
J: TRBJ1-5

DNA: TGTGCCAGCAGGGTTAGCGGGGGGCCCTACGAGCAGTACTTC
CDR3: CASRVSGGPYEQYF
D: TRBD2
size: -
V: TRBV25-1
J: TRBJ2-7

DNA: TGTGCCAGCAGCCAGGGGGACAGGGGTGAAAAACTGTTTTTT
CDR3: CASSQGDRGEKLFF
D: TRBD1
size: once
V: TRBV11-2
J: TRBJ1-4

DNA: TGCGCCAGCAGTCAATCTTTTTTCAGGGGCTCAAGCAATCAGCCCCAGCATTTT
CDR3: CASSQSFFRGSSNQPQHF
D: -
size: -
V: TRBV23-1
J: TRBJ1-5

DNA: TGTGCCAGCAGTTTAGAGGGACAGGGTAATCAGCCCCAGCATTTT
CDR3: CASSLEGQGNQPQHF
D: TRBD1
size: few
V: TRBV27
J: TRBJ1-5

DNA: TGCGCCAGCAGCTTGGAAGGGGACTTTGGAGGCTACACCTTC
CDR3: CASSLEGDFGGYTF
D: -
size: -
V: TRBV5-1
J: TRBJ1-2

DNA: TGTGCCAGCACCTCCCGACTAGCGGGAGTGACAGATACGCAGTATTTT
CDR3: CASTSRLAGVTDTQYF
D: TRBD2
size: -
V: TRBV11-2
J: TRBJ2-3

DNA: TGTGCCAGCAGACGACAGGGTCCGGTGGAGACCCAGTACTTC
CDR3: CASRRQGPVETQYF
D: TRBD1
size: -
V: TRBV5-4
J: TRBJ2-5

DNA: TGTGCCAGCTCACCGAGTGGATATAATTCACCCCTCCACTTT
CDR3: CASSPSGYNSPLHF
D: -
size: -
V: TRBV18
J: TRBJ1-6

DNA: TGCGCCAGCAGCTTGAGGACAGGGGATCGGACCCAGTACTTC
CDR3: CASSLRTGDRTQYF
D: TRBD1
size: once
V: TRBV5-1
J: TRBJ2-5

DNA: TGTGCCAGCAGCGCGAACGGGGGGTTCGGCTCACCCCTCCACTTT
CDR3: CASSANGGFGSPLHF
D: -
size: -
V: TRBV14
J: TRBJ1-6

DNA: TGTGCCACCAGCAGAGATCTTTCCGGGGCCAACTACGAGCAGTACTTC
CDR3: CATSRDLSGANYEQYF
D: -
size: -
V: TRBV15
J: TRBJ2-7

DNA: TGTGCCATCAGTGGGCGTGGGGGTGAGCAGTTCTTC
CDR3: CAISGRGGEQFF
D: -
size: once
V: TRBV10-3
J: TRBJ2-1

DNA: TGTGCCAGCAGCCCCCGGGACAGGGGATTCGGCAATCAGCCCCAGCATTTT
CDR3: CASSPRDRGFGNQPQHF
D: TRBD1
size: -
V: TRBV5-6
J: TRBJ1-5

DNA: TGTGCCAGCAGCTTAAGCAATGGCTACGAGCAGTACTTC
CDR3: CASSLSNGYEQYF
D: -
size: -
V: TRBV7-9
J: TRBJ2-7

DNA: TGTGCCATCAGGGACAGCGGGCACTACGAGCAGTACTTC
CDR3: CAIRDSGHYEQYF
D: -
size: -
V: TRBV10-3
J: TRBJ2-7

DNA: TGTGCCAGCAGCCCTTTAGAAGATACGCAGTATTTT
CDR3: CASSPLEDTQYF
D: -
size: -
V: TRBV11-2
J: TRBJ2-3

DNA: TGTGCTAGTGGTTTAAAAACGCTAGCAGTACCCTACAATGAGCAGTTCTTC
CDR3: CASGLKTLAVPYNEQFF
D: -
size: -
V: TRBV12-5
J: TRBJ2-1

DNA: TGTGCCAGCTCACCACCCACAGGGGGCATCGACAATGAGCAGTTCTTC
CDR3: CASSPPTGGIDNEQFF
D: TRBD1
size: -
V: TRBV18
J: TRBJ2-1

DNA: TGTGCCAGCAGTTCCAGAGCCAATTCACCCCTCCACTTT
CDR3: CASSSRANSPLHF
D: -
size: -
V: TRBV27
J: TRBJ1-6

DNA: TGTGCCATCAGTGACTCGGACAGGGTTCGAGCTTTCTTT
CDR3: CAISDSDRVRAFF
D: TRBD1
size: -
V: TRBV10-3
J: TRBJ1-1

DNA: TGTGCCAGCAGTAGGGCGGGGGATGGCGGGGAGCTGTTTTTT
CDR3: CASSRAGDGGELFF
D: TRBD2
size: -
V: TRBV28
J: TRBJ2-2

DNA: TGTGCCAGCAGTTTTCTTCCAGGGGGGTCGTACGAGCAGTACTTC
CDR3: CASSFLPGGSYEQYF
D: -
size: -
V: TRBV27
J: TRBJ2-7

DNA: TGTGCCAGCAGCTTAGAAAAAGGGGAAGCTTTCTTT
CDR3: CASSLEKGEAFF
D: -
size: -
V: TRBV7-9
J: TRBJ1-1

DNA: TGTGCCTGGAAGGGGACAGGGGGATTGGGATCCAAAAACATTCAGTACTTC
CDR3: CAWKGTGGLGSKNIQYF
D: TRBD1
size: once
V: TRBV30
J: TRBJ2-4

DNA: TGTGCCAGCAGCCGATCTGTAGCGGAGGGATACGAGCAGTACTTC
CDR3: CASSRSVAEGYEQYF
D: -
size: -
V: TRBV7-2
J: TRBJ2-7

DNA: TGTGCCAGCAGCTTGGGTCTAGCCAACGAGCAGTACTTC
CDR3: CASSLGLANEQYF
D: -
size: -
V: TRBV5-6
J: TRBJ2-7

DNA: TGCGCCAGCAGCCAAGGTATAAACTACCCGTATACGCAGTATTTT
CDR3: CASSQGINYPYTQYF
D: -
size: -
V: TRBV4-3
J: TRBJ2-3

DNA: TGTGCCAGCAGCCCGGGCGGTAGCAGCTCTGGAAACACCATATATTTT
CDR3: CASSPGGSSSGNTIYF
D: -
size: -
V: TRBV5-4
J: TRBJ1-3

DNA: TGTGCCAGCAGCCAACAGACAGGGGGTGAAAAACTGTTTTTT
CDR3: CASSQQTGGEKLFF
D: TRBD1
size: -
V: TRBV14
J: TRBJ1-4

DNA: TGTGCCAGCAACAAAGGTGGGCCGGACGTCTCCTACGAGCAGTACTTC
CDR3: CASNKGGPDVSYEQYF
D: -
size: -
V: TRBV5-5
J: TRBJ2-7

DNA: TGTGCCTGGCTTGGACAGGGGTTATCCTACGAGCAGTACTTC
CDR3: CAWLGQGLSYEQYF
D: TRBD1
size: -
V: TRBV30
J: TRBJ2-7

DNA: TGTGCCAGCAGCTCTTCTAGCGGGGGCTTCTACGAGCAGTACTTC
CDR3: CASSSSSGGFYEQYF
D: TRBD2
size: -
V: TRBV5-6
J: TRBJ2-7

DNA: TGTGCCAGCAGTTACTCGACAGCGAACACCGGGGAGCTGTTTTTT
CDR3: CASSYSTANTGELFF
D: -
size: -
V: TRBV6-5
J: TRBJ2-2

DNA: TGTGCCGGAAAGACAGGGCCGGACACTGAAGCTTTCTTT
CDR3: CAGKTGPDTEAFF
D: TRBD1
size: once
V: TRBV30
J: TRBJ1-1

DNA: TGTGCCAGCAGTTTGAGGGGTCAGGAGACCCAGTACTTC
CDR3: CASSLRGQETQYF
D: -
size: -
V: TRBV6-6
J: TRBJ2-5